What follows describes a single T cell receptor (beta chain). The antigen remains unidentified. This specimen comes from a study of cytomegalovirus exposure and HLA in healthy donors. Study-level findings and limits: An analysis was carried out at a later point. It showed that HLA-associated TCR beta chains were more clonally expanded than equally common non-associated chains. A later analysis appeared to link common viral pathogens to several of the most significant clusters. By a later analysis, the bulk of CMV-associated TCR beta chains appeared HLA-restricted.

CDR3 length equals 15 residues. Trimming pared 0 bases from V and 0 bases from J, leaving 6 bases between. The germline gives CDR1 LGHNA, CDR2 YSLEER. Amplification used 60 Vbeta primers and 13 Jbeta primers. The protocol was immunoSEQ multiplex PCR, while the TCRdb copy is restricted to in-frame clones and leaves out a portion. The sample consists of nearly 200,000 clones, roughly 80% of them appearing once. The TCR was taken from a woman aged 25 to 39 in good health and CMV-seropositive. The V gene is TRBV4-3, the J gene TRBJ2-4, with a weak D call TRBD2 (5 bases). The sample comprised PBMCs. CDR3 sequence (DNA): TGCGCCAGCAGCCAAGACGGACTAGCCAAAAACATTCAGTACTTC. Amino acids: CASSQDGLAKNIQYF.